The clone carrying this T cell receptor (beta chain) was found many times. Repertoires were generated with immunoSEQ multiplex PCR, while TCRdb's copy carries only in-frame clones and drops some. The table records 60,000 or so clones, about 70% of them present only once. This sample was included in a study of T cell clones after liver transplantation. Study details: Graft-donor-reactive sequences were compared with third-party-reactive TCRbeta sequences from pre-transplant mixed lymphocyte reactions. Tolerance: complete withdrawal held at least one year, liver enzymes staying within twice normal.

The V gene's germline CDR1 is WSHSY and CDR2 SAAADI. V lost 4 bases, J lost 8 bases, and 12 bases stayed unmatched. CDR3 length equals 15 residues. The chain is built from TRBV10-2 and TRBJ1-2; 8 bases line up with TRBD1. This clonotype was sampled from a human donor who received a liver transplant. The sequencing here drew on CD4+ T cells from blood, taken before liver transplant. DNA for the CDR3: TGCGCCAGCAGTGCCGGACAGGGTGTTAGTAGGGGCTACACCTTC. Protein: CASSAGQGVSRGYTF.